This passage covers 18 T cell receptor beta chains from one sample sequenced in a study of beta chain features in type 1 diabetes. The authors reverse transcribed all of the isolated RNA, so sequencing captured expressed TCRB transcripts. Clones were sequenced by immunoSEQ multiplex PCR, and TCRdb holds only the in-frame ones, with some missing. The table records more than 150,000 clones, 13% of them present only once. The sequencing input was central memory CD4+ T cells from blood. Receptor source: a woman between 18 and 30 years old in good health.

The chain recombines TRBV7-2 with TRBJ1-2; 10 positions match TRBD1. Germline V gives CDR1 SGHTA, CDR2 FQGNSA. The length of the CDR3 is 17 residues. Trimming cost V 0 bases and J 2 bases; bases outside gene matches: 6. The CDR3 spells CASSLATGTGVNYGYTF. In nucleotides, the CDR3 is TGTGCCAGCAGCTTAGCTACTGGGACAGGGGTAAACTATGGCTACACCTTC.

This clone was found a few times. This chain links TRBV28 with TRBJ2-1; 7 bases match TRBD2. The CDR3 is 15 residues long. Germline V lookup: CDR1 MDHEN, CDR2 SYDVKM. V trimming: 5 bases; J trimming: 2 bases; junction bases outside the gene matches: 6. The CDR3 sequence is CASSDPSGAYNEQFF. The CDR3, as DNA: TGTGCCAGCAGTGACCCTAGCGGCGCCTACAATGAGCAGTTCTTC.

As DNA, the CDR3 is TGTGCCAGCAGCTTAGGGGGTGAGAATGAAAAACTGTTTTTT. Translated, it gives CASSLGGENEKLFF. The chain combines TRBV5-4 with TRBJ1-4; a weak D match, TRBD1 (6 bases). Trimming took 2 bases from V and 5 from J, leaving 10 bases between them. Germline assignment: CDR1 SGHNT and CDR2 YYREEE (reference sequence). This CDR3 is 14 amino acids long.

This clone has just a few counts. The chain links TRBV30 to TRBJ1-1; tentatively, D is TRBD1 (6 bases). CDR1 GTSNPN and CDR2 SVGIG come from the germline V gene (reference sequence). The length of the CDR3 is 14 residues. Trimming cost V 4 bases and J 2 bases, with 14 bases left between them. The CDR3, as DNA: TGTGCCTGGATAGGGCTAGGGGGAAACACTGAAGCTTTCTTT. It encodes CAWIGLGGNTEAFF.

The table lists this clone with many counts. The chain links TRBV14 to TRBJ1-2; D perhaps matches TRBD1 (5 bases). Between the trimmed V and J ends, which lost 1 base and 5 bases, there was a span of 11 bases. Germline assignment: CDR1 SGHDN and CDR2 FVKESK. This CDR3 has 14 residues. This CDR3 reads CASSQARGPYGYTF. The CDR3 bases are TGTGCCAGCAGCCAAGCAAGGGGTCCATATGGCTACACCTTC.

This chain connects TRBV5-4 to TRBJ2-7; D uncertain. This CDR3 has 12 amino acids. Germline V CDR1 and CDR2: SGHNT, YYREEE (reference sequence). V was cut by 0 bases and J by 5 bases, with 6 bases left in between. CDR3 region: CASSLDSHEQYF. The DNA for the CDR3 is TGTGCCAGCAGCTTGGACAGCCACGAGCAGTACTTC.

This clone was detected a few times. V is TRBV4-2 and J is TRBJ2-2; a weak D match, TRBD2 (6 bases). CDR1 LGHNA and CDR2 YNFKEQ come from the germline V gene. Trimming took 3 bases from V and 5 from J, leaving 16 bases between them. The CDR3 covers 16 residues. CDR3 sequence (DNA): TGTGCCAGCAGCCATCATGGGGAGGCCCGGACCGGGGAGCTGTTTTTT. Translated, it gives CASSHHGEARTGELFF.

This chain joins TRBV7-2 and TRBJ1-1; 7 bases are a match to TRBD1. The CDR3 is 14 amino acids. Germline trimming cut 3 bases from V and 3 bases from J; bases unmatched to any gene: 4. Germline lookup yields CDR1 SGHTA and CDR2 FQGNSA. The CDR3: CASSFYRGDTEAFF. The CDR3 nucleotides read TGTGCCAGCAGCTTCTACAGGGGAGACACTGAAGCTTTCTTT.

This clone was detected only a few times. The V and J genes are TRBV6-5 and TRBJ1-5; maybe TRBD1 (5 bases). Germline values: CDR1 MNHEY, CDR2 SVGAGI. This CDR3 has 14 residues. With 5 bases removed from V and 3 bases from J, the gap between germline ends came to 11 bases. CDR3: CASSEQDNNQPQHF. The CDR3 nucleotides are TGTGCCAGCAGTGAACAGGACAACAATCAGCCCCAGCATTTT.

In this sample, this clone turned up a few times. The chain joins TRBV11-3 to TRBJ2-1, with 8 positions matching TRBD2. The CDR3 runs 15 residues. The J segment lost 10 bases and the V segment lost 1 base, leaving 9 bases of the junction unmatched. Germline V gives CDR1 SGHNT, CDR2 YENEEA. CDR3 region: CASSLAGSGIGEQFF. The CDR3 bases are TGTGCCAGCAGCTTAGCAGGTAGCGGGATCGGGGAGCAGTTCTTC.

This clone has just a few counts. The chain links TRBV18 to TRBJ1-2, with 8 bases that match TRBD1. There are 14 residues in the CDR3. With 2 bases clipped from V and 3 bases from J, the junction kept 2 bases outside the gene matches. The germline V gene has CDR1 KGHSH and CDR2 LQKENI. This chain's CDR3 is CASSPGDRYYGYTF. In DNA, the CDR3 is TGTGCCAGCTCACCAGGGGACAGGTACTATGGCTACACCTTC.

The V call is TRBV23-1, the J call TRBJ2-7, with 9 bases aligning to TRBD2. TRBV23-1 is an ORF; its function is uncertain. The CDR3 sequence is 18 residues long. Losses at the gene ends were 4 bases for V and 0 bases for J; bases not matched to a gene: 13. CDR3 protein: CASSREFLAGFSSYEQYF. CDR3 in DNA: TGCGCCAGCAGTCGGGAGTTTCTAGCGGGATTTTCCTCCTACGAGCAGTACTTC.

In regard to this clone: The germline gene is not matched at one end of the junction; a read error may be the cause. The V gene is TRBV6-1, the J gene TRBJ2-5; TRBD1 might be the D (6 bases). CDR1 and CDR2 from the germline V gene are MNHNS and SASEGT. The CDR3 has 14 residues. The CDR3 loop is CASREADSVGTQYF. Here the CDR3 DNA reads TGTGCCAGCAGGGAAGCGGACAGCGTAGGAACCCAGTACTTC.

The CDR3 nucleotides read TGTGCCAGCAATAAGGGGGCGCTGGGCTACACCTTC. Translated, it gives CASNKGALGYTF. This sequence joins TRBV28 and TRBJ1-2, with 7 bases identical to TRBD1. The ends lost 7 bases at V and 8 bases at J; junction bases unmatched: 7. The CDR3 is 12 residues long. Germline values: CDR1 MDHEN, CDR2 SYDVKM.

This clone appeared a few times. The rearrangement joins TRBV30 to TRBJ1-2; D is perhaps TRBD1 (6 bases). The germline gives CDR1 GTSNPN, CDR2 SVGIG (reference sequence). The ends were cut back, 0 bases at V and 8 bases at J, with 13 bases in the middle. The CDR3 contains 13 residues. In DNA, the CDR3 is TGTGCCTGGAGTGTAGGGGGAAGGAACGGCTACACCTTC. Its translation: CAWSVGGRNGYTF.

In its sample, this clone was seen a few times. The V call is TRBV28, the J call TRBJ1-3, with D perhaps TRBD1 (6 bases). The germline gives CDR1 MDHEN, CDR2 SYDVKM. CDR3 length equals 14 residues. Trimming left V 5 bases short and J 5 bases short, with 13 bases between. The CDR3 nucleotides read TGTGCCAGCAGTATAAGGGGGTTTAGAAACACCATATATTTT. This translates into CASSIRGFRNTIYF.

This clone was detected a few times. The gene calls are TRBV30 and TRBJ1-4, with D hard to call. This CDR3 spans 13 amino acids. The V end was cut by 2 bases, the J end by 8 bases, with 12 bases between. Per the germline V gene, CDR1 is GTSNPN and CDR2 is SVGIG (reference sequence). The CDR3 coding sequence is TGTGCCTGGAGTTCAGGTTTAGGAGAAAAACTGTTTTTT. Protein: CAWSSGLGEKLFF.

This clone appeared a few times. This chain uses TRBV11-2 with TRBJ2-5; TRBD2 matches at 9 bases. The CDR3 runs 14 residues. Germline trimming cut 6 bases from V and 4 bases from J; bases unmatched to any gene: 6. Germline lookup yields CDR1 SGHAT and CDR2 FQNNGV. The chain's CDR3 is CASRPTSGSETQYF. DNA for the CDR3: TGTGCCAGCAGGCCGACTAGCGGTTCAGAGACCCAGTACTTC.